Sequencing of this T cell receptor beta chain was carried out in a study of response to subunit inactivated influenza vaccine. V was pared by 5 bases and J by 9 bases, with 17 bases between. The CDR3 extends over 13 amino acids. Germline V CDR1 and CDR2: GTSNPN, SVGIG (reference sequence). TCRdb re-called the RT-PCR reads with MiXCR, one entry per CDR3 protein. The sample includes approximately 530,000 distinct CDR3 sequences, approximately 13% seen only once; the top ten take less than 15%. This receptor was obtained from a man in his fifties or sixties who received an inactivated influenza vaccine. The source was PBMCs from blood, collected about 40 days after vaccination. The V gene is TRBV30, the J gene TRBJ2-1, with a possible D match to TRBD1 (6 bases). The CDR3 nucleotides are TGTGCCTGGGACAGGCCGCAAGAGGGTGAGCAGTTCTTC. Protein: CAWDRPQEGEQFF.